A single T cell receptor beta chain is shown here with its context. The antigen is not known. The source of the sample is a study of shared clonotypes between healthy human individuals. The naive CD8 subset, CD45RO-negative cells positively selected for CCR7, excluded terminally differentiated effector memory CD45RA+ cells. Whole-study findings and limits: A few donors held 5% to 5.5% of naive CD4 clonotypes in common.

Assay: immunoSEQ multiplex PCR; the TCRdb copy retains only in-frame clones and omits some. The sample carries under 2,000,000 clones, just under 95% recorded once. The junction had 5 bases not matched to a gene; V was cut back by 5 bases and J by 7 bases. Germline CDR1 reads WNHNN; CDR2 reads SYGVQD (reference sequence). The CDR3 runs 13 residues. V gene TRBV10-1 combines with J gene TRBJ1-5, with TRBD1 identical over 7 bases. The source is a man aged 18 to 29 in good health. Sequencing was carried out using naive CD8+ T cells sorted from blood. The CDR3 protein is CASSRDSTQPQHF. The DNA of the CDR3 is TGCGCCAGCAGTAGGGACAGTACACAGCCCCAGCATTTT.